These T cell receptor beta chains were read from a single sample in a study of cytomegalovirus exposure and HLA in healthy donors. Sequenced by immunoSEQ multiplex PCR; TCRdb stores in-frame clones only, minus some. Here the sample table reports under 200,000 clones. The sample was PBMCs. These receptors originate from a woman younger than 35 in good health and CMV-seropositive. The CDR3 runs from the conserved cysteine through the conserved F or W. Fields, in order: V gene, D gene, J gene, CDR3 protein, CDR3 DNA. A D gene is named only where the DNA matches it firmly.

v_gene: TRBV19; d_gene: .; j_gene: TRBJ2-1; CDR3aa: CASSMGRANEQFF; CDR3nt: TGTGCCAGTAGTATGGGCAGGGCCAATGAGCAGTTCTTC
v_gene: TRBV19; d_gene: .; j_gene: TRBJ1-1; CDR3aa: CASSIVKGTPNNEAFF; CDR3nt: TGTGCCAGTAGTATAGTTAAGGGGACACCAAACAACGAAGCTTTCTTT
v_gene: TRBV9; d_gene: .; j_gene: TRBJ1-5; CDR3aa: CASSGSTNSNQPQHF; CDR3nt: TGTGCCAGCAGCGGGTCGACTAATAGCAATCAGCCCCAGCATTTT
v_gene: TRBV4-2; d_gene: TRBD1; j_gene: TRBJ2-1; CDR3aa: CASTTGTEGPNEQFF; CDR3nt: TGTGCCAGCACCACCGGGACAGAGGGGCCCAATGAGCAGTTCTTC
v_gene: TRBV12-5; d_gene: .; j_gene: TRBJ1-1; CDR3aa: CASAHRSRTEAFF; CDR3nt: TGTGCTAGTGCCCACAGGTCGCGCACTGAAGCTTTCTTT
v_gene: TRBV5-1; d_gene: .; j_gene: TRBJ2-5; CDR3aa: CASSRRGGETQYF; CDR3nt: TGCGCCAGCAGCCGTCGGGGTGGCGAGACCCAGTACTTC
v_gene: TRBV2; d_gene: .; j_gene: TRBJ2-3; CDR3aa: CASRIGTDTDTQYF; CDR3nt: TGTGCCAGCAGAATCGGGACTGACACAGATACGCAGTATTTT
v_gene: TRBV14; d_gene: .; j_gene: TRBJ1-5; CDR3aa: CASSQDLYQPQHF; CDR3nt: TGTGCCAGCAGCCAAGACCTATATCAGCCCCAGCATTTT
v_gene: TRBV13; d_gene: TRBD2; j_gene: TRBJ2-3; CDR3aa: CASSFSGNTDTQYF; CDR3nt: TGTGCCAGCAGCTTTAGCGGGAACACAGATACGCAGTATTTT
v_gene: TRBV7-9; d_gene: .; j_gene: TRBJ2-5; CDR3aa: CASSPPLTSRNETQYF; CDR3nt: TGTGCCAGCAGCCCGCCCCTAACTAGTCGGAATGAGACCCAGTACTTC
v_gene: TRBV11-1; d_gene: TRBD2; j_gene: TRBJ2-3; CDR3aa: CASSFPNGGAVDTQYF; CDR3nt: TGTGCCAGCAGCTTCCCTAACGGGGGGGCCGTAGATACGCAGTATTTT
v_gene: TRBV19; d_gene: TRBD1; j_gene: TRBJ1-1; CDR3aa: CASSIGPWRGLNTEAFF; CDR3nt: TGTGCCAGTAGTATAGGTCCTTGGAGGGGGCTGAACACTGAAGCTTTCTTT
v_gene: TRBV6-5; d_gene: TRBD1; j_gene: TRBJ2-7; CDR3aa: CASRRTGSYEQYF; CDR3nt: TGTGCCAGCAGGAGGACAGGGTCCTACGAGCAGTACTTC
v_gene: TRBV2; d_gene: TRBD2; j_gene: TRBJ2-5; CDR3aa: CASSAKGLAGETQYF; CDR3nt: TGTGCCAGCAGTGCCAAGGGACTAGCGGGGGAGACCCAGTACTTC
v_gene: TRBV6-5; d_gene: TRBD2; j_gene: TRBJ2-1; CDR3aa: CASSLTSGRRNEQFF; CDR3nt: TGTGCCAGCAGTTTGACTAGCGGGAGGAGAAATGAGCAGTTCTTC
v_gene: TRBV7-2; d_gene: .; j_gene: TRBJ2-7; CDR3aa: CASSPTGQGSYEQYF; CDR3nt: TGTGCCAGCAGCCCCACGGGACAAGGCTCCTACGAGCAGTACTTC
v_gene: TRBV7-9; d_gene: TRBD1; j_gene: TRBJ1-1; CDR3aa: CASSLGDSLNTEAFF; CDR3nt: TGTGCCAGCAGCTTAGGGGACAGCTTGAACACTGAAGCTTTCTTT
v_gene: TRBV5-1; d_gene: TRBD1; j_gene: TRBJ1-2; CDR3aa: CASSLGTGHYGYTF; CDR3nt: TGCGCCAGCAGCTTGGGGACAGGGCATTATGGCTACACCTTC
v_gene: TRBV30; d_gene: .; j_gene: TRBJ2-7; CDR3aa: CAWSGLLAVYEQYF; CDR3nt: TGTGCCTGGAGTGGCCTACTAGCAGTCTACGAGCAGTACTTC
v_gene: TRBV14; d_gene: .; j_gene: TRBJ1-1; CDR3aa: CASSQGVDTEAFF; CDR3nt: TGTGCCAGCAGCCAGGGCGTTGACACTGAAGCTTTCTTT
v_gene: TRBV10-3; d_gene: TRBD2; j_gene: TRBJ2-5; CDR3aa: CAISEGRGEPGLRETQYF; CDR3nt: TGTGCCATCAGTGAAGGACGGGGGGAACCGGGGCTCCGAGAGACCCAGTACTTC
v_gene: TRBV11-2; d_gene: .; j_gene: TRBJ1-1; CDR3aa: CASSPWGRENTEAFF; CDR3nt: TGTGCCAGCAGCCCCTGGGGTCGGGAGAACACTGAAGCTTTCTTT
v_gene: TRBV27; d_gene: TRBD1; j_gene: TRBJ1-2; CDR3aa: CASSLSGTGRNYGYTF; CDR3nt: TGTGCCAGCAGTTTATCCGGGACAGGGAGGAACTATGGCTACACCTTC
v_gene: TRBV19; d_gene: .; j_gene: TRBJ2-3; CDR3aa: CATGRGDTQYF; CDR3nt: TGTGCCACCGGACGGGGAGATACGCAGTATTTT
v_gene: TRBV29-1; d_gene: .; j_gene: TRBJ2-1; CDR3aa: CSVRINEQFF; CDR3nt: TGCAGCGTCCGTATCAATGAGCAGTTCTTC
v_gene: TRBV7-9; d_gene: TRBD1; j_gene: TRBJ1-2; CDR3aa: CASSPRDRGYGYTF; CDR3nt: TGTGCCAGCAGCCCCCGGGACAGGGGGTATGGCTACACCTTC
v_gene: TRBV7-9; d_gene: .; j_gene: TRBJ1-3; CDR3aa: CASRGLQDGKILRNTIYF; CDR3nt: TGTGCCAGCAGGGGCCTCCAGGACGGGAAGATCTTAAGAAACACCATATATTTT
v_gene: TRBV30; d_gene: .; j_gene: TRBJ2-5; CDR3aa: CACIQGLETQYF; CDR3nt: TGTGCCTGTATCCAGGGGTTAGAGACCCAGTACTTC
v_gene: TRBV4-1; d_gene: .; j_gene: TRBJ1-2; CDR3aa: CASSHQRAGTNYGYTF; CDR3nt: TGCGCCAGCAGCCACCAAAGAGCAGGAACTAACTATGGCTACACCTTC
v_gene: TRBV6-4; d_gene: .; j_gene: TRBJ1-1; CDR3aa: CASSEAPGHNTEAFF; CDR3nt: TGTGCCAGCAGTGAGGCACCCGGACATAACACTGAAGCTTTCTTT
v_gene: TRBV5-4; d_gene: .; j_gene: TRBJ1-1; CDR3aa: CASSFSTEYTEAFF; CDR3nt: TGTGCCAGCAGCTTCTCGACAGAATACACTGAAGCTTTCTTT
v_gene: TRBV10-3; d_gene: .; j_gene: TRBJ1-2; CDR3aa: CAISSFRGYTF; CDR3nt: TGTGCCATCAGTAGCTTTCGGGGCTACACCTTC
v_gene: TRBV4-2; d_gene: TRBD2; j_gene: TRBJ2-1; CDR3aa: CASSRAGEGNEQFF; CDR3nt: TGTGCCAGCAGCCGAGCGGGAGAGGGAAATGAGCAGTTCTTC
v_gene: TRBV5-4; d_gene: TRBD2; j_gene: TRBJ2-1; CDR3aa: CASSLIVSSGYNEQFF; CDR3nt: TGTGCCAGCAGCTTGATTGTGTCTAGCGGATACAATGAGCAGTTCTTC
v_gene: TRBV5-1; d_gene: TRBD2; j_gene: TRBJ2-5; CDR3aa: CASSSGLAGPQETQYF; CDR3nt: TGCGCCAGCAGCTCGGGACTAGCGGGCCCTCAAGAGACCCAGTACTTC
v_gene: TRBV6-5; d_gene: TRBD2; j_gene: TRBJ2-7; CDR3aa: CASSSGDYSYEQYF; CDR3nt: TGTGCCAGCAGTTCGGGGGACTATAGTTACGAGCAGTACTTC
v_gene: TRBV6-5; d_gene: TRBD2; j_gene: TRBJ2-7; CDR3aa: CASSIAGPYEQYF; CDR3nt: TGTGCCAGCAGTATAGCGGGGCCCTACGAGCAGTACTTC
v_gene: TRBV30; d_gene: .; j_gene: TRBJ2-1; CDR3aa: CAWSLAGEQFF; CDR3nt: TGTGCCTGGAGTTTGGCAGGGGAGCAGTTCTTC
v_gene: TRBV11-3; d_gene: .; j_gene: TRBJ2-3; CDR3aa: CASSLDYAGLSSSTDTQYF; CDR3nt: TGTGCCAGCAGCTTAGATTATGCGGGCCTATCTTCTAGCACAGATACGCAGTATTTT
v_gene: TRBV30; d_gene: .; j_gene: TRBJ1-1; CDR3aa: CAWSGGQGGEAFF; CDR3nt: TGTGCCTGGAGCGGGGGGCAGGGCGGTGAAGCTTTCTTT
v_gene: TRBV2; d_gene: TRBD1; j_gene: TRBJ1-3; CDR3aa: CASTAGTEGNTIYF; CDR3nt: TGTGCCAGCACCGCCGGGACAGAGGGAAACACCATATATTTT
v_gene: TRBV15; d_gene: TRBD1; j_gene: TRBJ2-3; CDR3aa: CATSETGPHEMGTDTQYF; CDR3nt: TGTGCCACCAGCGAGACAGGGCCCCACGAAATGGGCACAGATACGCAGTATTTT
v_gene: TRBV2; d_gene: TRBD1; j_gene: TRBJ2-3; CDR3aa: CASSGQGALDTQYF; CDR3nt: TGTGCCAGCAGTGGACAGGGGGCTTTAGATACGCAGTATTTT
v_gene: TRBV11-2; d_gene: .; j_gene: TRBJ2-2; CDR3aa: CASSRQGQFFTGELFF; CDR3nt: TGTGCCAGCAGCCGCCAAGGACAGTTTTTCACCGGGGAGCTGTTTTTT
v_gene: TRBV5-5; d_gene: TRBD2; j_gene: TRBJ2-3; CDR3aa: CASRWTSGYTQYF; CDR3nt: TGTGCCAGCAGGTGGACTAGCGGGTATACGCAGTATTTT
v_gene: TRBV2; d_gene: .; j_gene: TRBJ2-7; CDR3aa: CASSELVQGSYEQYF; CDR3nt: TGTGCCAGCAGTGAATTGGTACAAGGGAGTTACGAGCAGTACTTC
v_gene: TRBV27; d_gene: .; j_gene: TRBJ1-5; CDR3aa: CASRSRVNQPQHF; CDR3nt: TGTGCCAGCAGGTCCAGGGTCAATCAGCCCCAGCATTTT
v_gene: TRBV4-1; d_gene: TRBD2; j_gene: TRBJ2-2; CDR3aa: CASSPQGGRNTGELFF; CDR3nt: TGCGCCAGCAGCCCCCAGGGAGGGAGAAACACCGGGGAGCTGTTTTTT
v_gene: TRBV5-4; d_gene: .; j_gene: TRBJ2-7; CDR3aa: CASSLGDMIYEQYF; CDR3nt: TGTGCCAGCAGCTTGGGGGACATGATCTACGAGCAGTACTTC
v_gene: TRBV5-1; d_gene: .; j_gene: TRBJ1-2; CDR3aa: CASSLAARSNGYTF; CDR3nt: TGCGCCAGCAGCTTGGCCGCACGGAGCAATGGCTACACCTTC
v_gene: TRBV25-1; d_gene: .; j_gene: TRBJ1-1; CDR3aa: CASSEAVNTEAFF; CDR3nt: TGTGCCAGCAGTGAAGCAGTGAACACTGAAGCTTTCTTT
v_gene: TRBV5-1; d_gene: TRBD1; j_gene: TRBJ1-1; CDR3aa: CASSPDRATTEAFF; CDR3nt: TGCGCCAGCAGCCCGGACAGGGCCACCACTGAAGCTTTCTTT
v_gene: TRBV7-9; d_gene: TRBD2; j_gene: TRBJ2-1; CDR3aa: CASSLARDDSGGQREQFF; CDR3nt: TGTGCCAGCAGCTTAGCAAGGGATGATAGCGGGGGGCAGCGGGAGCAGTTCTTC
v_gene: TRBV4-2; d_gene: .; j_gene: TRBJ1-1; CDR3aa: CASSQDRGGMNTEAFF; CDR3nt: TGTGCCAGCAGCCAAGATCGGGGAGGGATGAACACTGAAGCTTTCTTT
v_gene: TRBV15; d_gene: TRBD1; j_gene: TRBJ2-7; CDR3aa: CATSRSDRVSDEQYF; CDR3nt: TGTGCCACCAGCAGGTCGGACAGGGTTTCGGACGAGCAGTACTTC
v_gene: TRBV18; d_gene: TRBD2; j_gene: TRBJ2-7; CDR3aa: CASSSRLAGVEQYF; CDR3nt: TGTGCCAGCTCATCTCGACTAGCGGGCGTGGAGCAGTACTTC
v_gene: TRBV14; d_gene: .; j_gene: TRBJ2-7; CDR3aa: CASSQARYYEQYF; CDR3nt: TGTGCCAGCAGCCAAGCACGGTACTACGAGCAGTACTTC
v_gene: TRBV7-2; d_gene: TRBD1; j_gene: TRBJ2-1; CDR3aa: CASSTDRGGEQFF; CDR3nt: TGTGCCAGCAGCACCGACAGGGGAGGTGAGCAGTTCTTC
v_gene: TRBV7-9; d_gene: .; j_gene: TRBJ1-2; CDR3aa: CASSLKGADRSANYGYTF; CDR3nt: TGTGCCAGCAGCTTAAAAGGAGCAGATAGATCCGCTAACTATGGCTACACCTTC
v_gene: TRBV6-5; d_gene: TRBD2; j_gene: TRBJ2-5; CDR3aa: CASRTSGKRETQYF; CDR3nt: TGTGCCAGCAGGACAAGCGGGAAAAGAGAGACCCAGTACTTC